A selection of T cell receptor beta chains follows, all from one sample in a study of Graves' ophthalmopathy and Graves' hyperthyroidism. TCRdb reanalysed the multiplex PCR reads using MiXCR and keeps one entry per CDR3 protein. The data contain 200,000 to 250,000 distinct CDR3 sequences, around 30% of them singletons. The sequenced material came from peripheral blood. Source of these receptors: a man aged 50-59 years with Graves' ophthalmopathy. The CDR3 runs from the conserved cysteine through the conserved F or W. The D gene is left open where the match is weak. Where a row states a size, it is once, few, many or the class of an expanded clone; other rows omit it.

V gene,D gene,clone size,J gene,CDR3 DNA,CDR3 protein
TRBV28,NA,NA,TRBJ2-7,TGTGCCAGCAGTTTATCGCAGGGCTGGCACGAGCAGCACTTC,CASSLSQGWHEQHF
TRBV7-2,NA,many,TRBJ1-1,TGTGCCAGCAGCTTAGCTGTGACAGAAGCTTTCTTT,CASSLAVTEAFF
TRBV6-1,TRBD2,many,TRBJ2-7,TGTGCCAGCAGTGAAGCGCTGGCTAGCGGGAGTTTCTACGAGCAGTACTTC,CASSEALASGSFYEQYF
TRBV12-3/TRBV12-4,NA,NA,TRBJ2-7,TGTGCCAGCAAGCGAGTTGGCTACGAGCAGTACTTC,CASKRVGYEQYF
TRBV6-1,NA,NA,TRBJ2-7,TGTGCCAGCGAGATCGGTCAGGACCACTACGAGCAGTACTTC,CASEIGQDHYEQYF
TRBV11-2,NA,NA,TRBJ2-5,TGTGCCAGCAGCTTATACCTCCAAGAGACCCAGTACTTC,CASSLYLQETQYF
TRBV6-2/TRBV6-3,NA,NA,TRBJ2-2,TGTGCCAGCAGTCCAGGAGCGGGGACATACACCGGGGAGCTGTTTTTT,CASSPGAGTYTGELFF
TRBV10-3,NA,many,TRBJ2-5,TGTGCCATCAGTGCGGATATATGGGAGACCCAGTACTTC,CAISADIWETQYF
TRBV2,NA,many,TRBJ2-4,TGTGCCAGCACTCAGGGGAACATTCAGTACTTC,CASTQGNIQYF
TRBV3-1,NA,many,TRBJ1-2,TGTGCCAGCAGCCAAGAGGGGGGGAAACATGGCTACACCTTC,CASSQEGGKHGYTF
TRBV28,NA,NA,TRBJ2-7,TGTGCCATCCCCGGGCCTCCCTCCTACGAGCAGTACTTC,CAIPGPPSYEQYF
TRBV6-2/TRBV6-3,NA,many,TRBJ2-7,TGTGCCAGCAAAGACACAGCCTACGAGCAGTACTTC,CASKDTAYEQYF
TRBV20-1,NA,many,TRBJ2-2,TGCAGTGCTAAAGGGGGTACCGGGGAGCTGTTTTTT,CSAKGGTGELFF
TRBV6-5,NA,once,TRBJ1-5,TGTGCCAGCAGTTTAATAAGGGTTTCAAGCAATCAGCCCCAGCATTTT,CASSLIRVSSNQPQHF
TRBV7-9,NA,many,TRBJ1-2,TGTGCCAGCTCCCCCTATAATACTAACTATGGCTACACCTTC,CASSPYNTNYGYTF
TRBV19,TRBD2,many,TRBJ2-7,TGTGCCAGTAGTGGACTAGCGGGAGTTTCTTACGAGCAGTACTTC,CASSGLAGVSYEQYF
TRBV7-2,TRBD1,many,TRBJ1-6,TGTGCCAGCAGCTTCGGGACAGGGGTTTCACCCCTCCACTTT,CASSFGTGVSPLHF
TRBV3-1,TRBD1,NA,TRBJ1-2,TGTGCCAGCAGCCAAGGACAGGGGTATAGCTATGGCTACACCTTC,CASSQGQGYSYGYTF
TRBV6-2/TRBV6-3,NA,NA,TRBJ2-7,TGTGCCAGCAGTTACTCGGTTGCTACCGGGAGTCTTGTAGATGGCGAGCAGTACTTC,CASSYSVATGSLVDGEQYF
TRBV12-3/TRBV12-4,NA,many,TRBJ1-5,TGTGCCAGCAGTGTTACAGGGAGCAATCAGCCCCAGCATTTT,CASSVTGSNQPQHF
TRBV28,NA,NA,TRBJ1-1,TGTGCCAGCACCACAGAGGCGGGGGGGATAGCTTTCTTT,CASTTEAGGIAFF
TRBV11-1,NA,NA,TRBJ2-7,TGTGCCAGCAGCTTAGCAGCCGGCTGGAGCTCCTACGAGCAGTACTTC,CASSLAAGWSSYEQYF
TRBV6-1,NA,many,TRBJ1-1,TGTGCCAGCAGACAGGAGTTGATCACTGAAGCTTTCTTT,CASRQELITEAFF
TRBV28,NA,many,TRBJ1-2,TGTGCCAGCAGTTTATCGACAGTGTCCGGCTACACCTTC,CASSLSTVSGYTF
TRBV28,NA,many,TRBJ1-1,TGTGCCAGCACCAACCCCAGCCCCGGTAGTGAAGCTTTCTTT,CASTNPSPGSEAFF
TRBV5-8,NA,many,TRBJ2-7,TGTGCCAGCAGCCCGGGTGTGAGCTCCTACGAGCAGTACTTC,CASSPGVSSYEQYF
TRBV27,TRBD2,many,TRBJ2-2,TGTGCCAGCAGTTCTCCGACTAGCGCTCACACCGGGGAGCTGTTTTTT,CASSSPTSAHTGELFF
TRBV12-3/TRBV12-4,NA,many,TRBJ2-5,TGTGCCAGCAGTTCATTAGAGACCCAGTACTTC,CASSSLETQYF
TRBV4-2,TRBD2,many,TRBJ2-7,TGTGCCAGCAGCCAAGGAGGGACTAGCGGGGGCTACGAGCAGTACTTC,CASSQGGTSGGYEQYF
TRBV6-1,NA,many,TRBJ2-2,TGTGCCAGCTGTCAGGGGGGAAACACCGGGGAGCTGTTTTTT,CASCQGGNTGELFF
TRBV7-8,NA,many,TRBJ2-7,TGTGCCAGCAGCTTACAGGGGCACTCCTACGAGCAGTACTTC,CASSLQGHSYEQYF
TRBV7-9,NA,many,TRBJ2-7,TGTGCCAGCAGCCCCTCTCATACGAGCCTCGAGCAGTACTTC,CASSPSHTSLEQYF
TRBV20-1,TRBD1,many,TRBJ1-5,TGCAGTGCTAGACAGGGGGCAACCAATCAGCCCCAGCATTTT,CSARQGATNQPQHF
TRBV4-2,TRBD2,many,TRBJ2-7,TGTGCCAGCAGCCAAGATTCATCCCTAGCGGGAGGAAGGTCCTACGAGCAGTACTTC,CASSQDSSLAGGRSYEQYF
TRBV6-2/TRBV6-3,TRBD2,many,TRBJ2-7,TGTGCCAGCAGTCCAGCTCTTAGCGGGAAGTACGAGCAGTACTTC,CASSPALSGKYEQYF
TRBV2,NA,many,TRBJ1-2,TGTGCCAGCAGTGTGCAGGGCGCTAACTATGGCTACACCTTC,CASSVQGANYGYTF
TRBV11-1,TRBD1,NA,TRBJ2-7,TGTGCCAGCAGCTTTGGCTACAGGGGAACGGGTTACGAGCAGTACTTC,CASSFGYRGTGYEQYF
TRBV4-2,NA,NA,TRBJ1-1,TGTGCCAGCACCCAAGGCGTTGGGGGTGGGTACACTGAAGCTTTCTTT,CASTQGVGGGYTEAFF
TRBV6-1,NA,NA,TRBJ2-7,TGTGCCAGCAAAGGACCCACCTACGAGCAGTACTTC,CASKGPTYEQYF
TRBV12-3/TRBV12-4,TRBD2,NA,TRBJ2-7,TGTGCCAGCAGTAGGACTAGCGGGAGACGGGACGAGCAGTACTTC,CASSRTSGRRDEQYF
TRBV18,NA,many,TRBJ1-5,TGTGCCAGCTCACCACAAACACAGAGCAATCAGCCCCAGCATTTT,CASSPQTQSNQPQHF
TRBV6-4,NA,NA,TRBJ1-2,TGTGCCAGCAGTGACCTACAGGGATGGAACCGTAAAAACTATGGCTACACCTTC,CASSDLQGWNRKNYGYTF
TRBV29-1,NA,many,TRBJ2-2,TGCAGCGTTGAAGCGGCGAACACCGGGGAGCTGTTTTTT,CSVEAANTGELFF
TRBV10-3,NA,many,TRBJ1-5,TGTGCCATCGCAGAAGTAGGGGGAAATCAGCCCCAGCATTTT,CAIAEVGGNQPQHF
TRBV28,NA,many,TRBJ1-2,TGTGCCGCCACGAATGGCGGGACACTCCCTAACTCTTATGGCTACACCTTC,CAATNGGTLPNSYGYTF
TRBV27,NA,many,TRBJ2-2,TGTGCCAGCAGTTTCATGGTTTTCGGGGAGCTGTTTTTT,CASSFMVFGELFF
TRBV13,TRBD1,many,TRBJ1-1,TGTGCCAGCAGCTCCGGGACAGGGGGAACTGAAGCTTTCTTT,CASSSGTGGTEAFF
TRBV2,NA,many,TRBJ2-7,TGTGCCAGCAGGCCCGACTCAGCCTACGAGCAGTACTTC,CASRPDSAYEQYF
TRBV6-1,NA,many,TRBJ2-2,TGTGCCGGCTTCAACAAGAACACCGGGGAGCTGTTTTTT,CAGFNKNTGELFF
TRBV7-8,TRBD2,many,TRBJ2-5,TGTGCCAGCAGCCCCGGGACTAGCGGAGAGACCCAGTACTTC,CASSPGTSGETQYF
TRBV28,TRBD1,many,TRBJ2-7,TGTGCCAGCACCCTGAGGGGGCACGAGCAGTACTTC,CASTLRGHEQYF
TRBV11-2,NA,NA,TRBJ2-7,TGTGCCAGCAGCTTAGATTGGGGAAGGGGTTACGAGCAGTACTTC,CASSLDWGRGYEQYF